These 25 T cell receptor beta chains were sequenced from one sample in a study of glioma-infiltrating T cells after dendritic cell vaccination. Sequencing was performed with immunoSEQ multiplex PCR; in TCRdb, only in-frame clones are kept and a portion is missing. The repertoire holds about 65,000 clones, with more than 75% as singletons. As to time point: after dendritic cell vaccination, including at tumor progression/relapse. This sample comprised blood, obtained after dendritic cell vaccination. The source of these receptors is a human donor with glioblastoma.

The rearrangement uses TRBV5-4 and TRBJ2-3, with 16 bases matching TRBD2. Germline V gives CDR1 SGHNT, CDR2 YYREEE (reference sequence). V dropped 4 bases and J dropped 7; count of bases not matched to a gene: 6. The CDR3 consists of 16 residues. The CDR3 nucleotides read TGTGCCAGCAGCCCCGGGACTAGCGGGGGGGCTTATACGCAGTATTTT. Translated: CASSPGTSGGAYTQYF.

This chain links TRBV10-2 with TRBJ1-1; D is perhaps TRBD1 (5 bases). V was shortened by 7 bases and J by 1 base, with 10 bases between the two germline ends. In germline, CDR1 is WSHSY, CDR2 SAAADI. CDR3 size: 13 residues. Written as DNA, the CDR3 is TGCGCCAGCATAAGAAGGGGGAACACTGAAGCTTTCTTT. It is translated as CASIRRGNTEAFF.

Remarks on this clone: This same CDR3 is encoded by further DNA sequences in the sample. The chain couples TRBV7-3 to TRBJ2-1; maybe TRBD2 (5 bases). Germline V gene lookup returns CDR1 SGHTA and CDR2 FQGTGA. V was trimmed by 2 bases and J by 10 bases, leaving 9 bases between them. The CDR3 contains 12 residues. The CDR3 loop is CASSLVGGEQFF. The CDR3 DNA sequence: TGTGCCAGCAGCTTAGTGGGCGGGGAGCAGTTCTTC.

The chain has TRBV6-5 and TRBJ2-1; D unresolved. There are 11 residues in the CDR3. The V gene's germline CDR1 is MNHEY and CDR2 SVGAGI. The V end was cut by 9 bases, the J end by 4 bases, with 7 bases between. Here the CDR3 DNA reads TGTGCCAGAAATATATACAATGAGCAGTTCTTC. Translated: CARNIYNEQFF.

This chain connects TRBV5-1 to TRBJ1-5; unclear D gene. This CDR3 is 13 amino acids long. Germline V gene lookup returns CDR1 SGHRS and CDR2 YFSETQ. V was clipped by 1 base and J by 11 bases, with 13 bases between them. CDR3 loop: CASSLYPEATQHF. In DNA, the CDR3 is TGCGCCAGCAGCTTGTACCCGGAGGCGACCCAGCATTTT.

This chain uses TRBV2 with TRBJ2-7, with 7 bases aligning to TRBD2. The V gene's germline CDR1 is SNHLY and CDR2 FYNNEI. The V gene end was trimmed by 2 bases and the J gene end by 6 bases; junction bases not matched to a gene: 7. CDR3 size: 14 residues. The CDR3 coding sequence is TGTGCCAGCAGTGAACGGGGGGTAGCTGGCGAGCAGTACTTC. Its protein is CASSERGVAGEQYF.

The chain is built from TRBV6-5 and TRBJ1-1; TRBD1 aligns across 7 bases. Trimming removed 5 bases from V and 5 bases from J; junction bases left unmatched: 5. CDR1 and CDR2 from the germline V gene are MNHEY and SVGAGI. The CDR3 sequence is 13 residues long. The CDR3: CASSRQGRTEAFF. The CDR3, as DNA: TGTGCCAGCAGTCGACAGGGAAGAACTGAAGCTTTCTTT.

Comments on this clone: A junction end diverges from the germline sequence, so it may reflect a read error. The chain has TRBV5-1 and TRBJ1-1; D gene uncertain. The CDR3 has 13 amino acids. Germline V lookup: CDR1 SGHRS, CDR2 YFSETQ. CDR3 sequence (DNA): TGCGCCGGCAGCTTGGGGTCAGATCCCCATACTTTCTTT. Residues: CAGSLGSDPHTFF.

The chain links TRBV5-1 to TRBJ2-3; 11 bases agree with TRBD2. V lost 0 bases and J lost 6; bases outside the gene matches: 6. Germline assignment: CDR1 SGHRS and CDR2 YFSETQ. The CDR3 has 16 residues. CDR3 coding DNA: TGCGCCAGCAGCTTGGTAGCGGGAGGGGCTGTGGATACGCAGTATTTT. This sequence encodes CASSLVAGGAVDTQYF. Full variable domain (rest looked up from reference TRBV5-1 and TRBJ2-3): KAGVTQTPRYLIKTRGQQVTLSCSPISGHRSVSWYQQTPGQGLQFLFEYFSETQRNKGNFPGRFSGRQFSNSRSEMNVSTLELGDSALYLCASSLVAGGAVDTQYFGPGTRLTVL.

The V gene is TRBV6-1, the J gene TRBJ2-3; TRBD2 aligns across 14 bases. Germline trimming cut 2 bases from V and 1 base from J; bases unmatched to any gene: 5. Germline V CDR1 and CDR2: MNHNS, SASEGT. CDR3 length: 18 residues. The CDR3 bases are TGTGCCAGCAGTGAATTACCGGGACTAGCGGGGGGCACAGATACGCAGTATTTT. It specifies CASSELPGLAGGTDTQYF.

V and J are TRBV5-1 and TRBJ1-1; 9 positions match TRBD1. The V segment lost 4 bases and the J segment 11 bases; nucleotides outside the gene matches: 12. The germline gives CDR1 SGHRS, CDR2 YFSETQ. The CDR3 extends over 14 amino acids. The CDR3 spells CASSKQGAEFGAFF. CDR3 in DNA: TGCGCCAGCAGCAAACAGGGGGCCGAGTTTGGGGCTTTCTTT.

The CDR3 nucleotides are TGCGCCAGCGGAGGGAAACCGAACACTGAAGCTTTCTTT. As protein: CASGGKPNTEAFF. The V and J genes are TRBV5-1 and TRBJ1-1; no reliable D call. The CDR3 has 13 residues. The germline V gene has CDR1 SGHRS and CDR2 YFSETQ. V lost 7 bases, J lost 1 base, and 11 bases lay in between.

The chain carries TRBV13 and TRBJ1-2, with D possibly TRBD1 on 6 matching bases. The CDR3 consists of 18 residues. V was shortened by 5 bases and J by 6 bases, with 28 bases between the two germline ends. The germline V gene encodes CDR1 PRHDT and CDR2 FYEKMQ (reference sequence). CDR3 nucleotides: TGTGCCAGCAGCGCCCGGGACACAAGGGGACGGCGTGTGGATGGCTACACCTTC. It specifies CASSARDTRGRRVDGYTF.

J is TRBJ2-7 and V is TRBV6-5; possible D gene TRBD1, 6 bases. Germline-derived CDR1 and CDR2 are MNHEY and SVGAGI. The germline V and J ends were trimmed by 5 bases and 2 bases, with 13 bases remaining between them. The CDR3 runs 14 residues. CDR3 amino acids: CASSIAQGPYEQYF. CDR3 sequence (DNA): TGTGCCAGCAGTATAGCACAGGGACCCTACGAGCAGTACTTC.

J is TRBJ1-3 and V is TRBV29-1, with a possible D match to TRBD1 (6 bases). The length of the CDR3 is 14 residues. Germline CDR1 reads SQVTM; CDR2 reads ANQGSEA. The ends were cut back, 3 bases at V and 1 base at J, with 10 bases in the middle. The CDR3 coding sequence is TGCAGCGTTGACTTGGGGGCATCTGGAAACACCATATATTTT. Encoded protein: CSVDLGASGNTIYF.

The rearrangement joins TRBV18 to TRBJ1-2; the D gene is possibly TRBD1 (5 bases). CDR3 length: 15 residues. V lost 3 bases and J 4 bases, leaving 15 bases between the germline ends. Germline V gene lookup returns CDR1 KGHSH and CDR2 LQKENI. CDR3: CASSPTAGDFYGYTF. CDR3 nucleotides: TGTGCCAGCTCACCGACCGCGGGGGACTTCTATGGCTACACCTTC.

This clone appeared a single time. V usage is TRBV18 and J usage is TRBJ1-1, with D tentatively TRBD1 (5 bases). V lost 3 bases to trimming and J lost 4 bases, with 15 bases between them. This CDR3 contains 15 residues. Germline V gives CDR1 KGHSH, CDR2 LQKENI. CDR3 sequence: CASSPPGGEGTEAFF. In DNA, the CDR3 is TGTGCCAGCTCACCCCCTGGAGGGGAGGGCACTGAAGCTTTCTTT.

Written as DNA, the CDR3 is TGTGCCAGCAGTTTAAAAGCGGGAGGCCAAACCTACGAGCAGTACTTC. It translates to CASSLKAGGQTYEQYF. The J gene is TRBJ2-7, the V gene TRBV27; 9 bases match TRBD2. With 2 bases clipped from V and 2 bases from J, the junction kept 7 bases outside the gene matches. This CDR3 comprises 16 residues. Germline CDR1 is MNHEY and CDR2 is SMNVEV (reference sequence).

The chain uses TRBV9 and TRBJ2-3, with a weak D call TRBD2 (6 bases). Trimming left V 0 bases short and J 5 bases short, with 13 bases between. The CDR3 totals 15 residues. Germline V gives CDR1 SGDLS, CDR2 YYNGEE. The CDR3 bases are TGTGCCAGCAGCGTAGAGGCGGTGGGGGGAGATACGCAGTATTTT. Translation: CASSVEAVGGDTQYF.

The DNA for the CDR3 is TGTGCCAGCAGCCCCTCGTTGACTGTTCCTAGTGGCTACACCTTC. This gives the protein CASSPSLTVPSGYTF. The V and J genes are TRBV7-9 and TRBJ1-2, with unresolved D. Between the trimmed V and J ends, which lost 5 bases and 7 bases, there was a span of 20 bases. The CDR3 has 15 amino acids. In germline, CDR1 is SEHNR, CDR2 FQNEAQ (reference sequence).

This chain connects TRBV6-5 to TRBJ1-3; a possible D gene is TRBD1 (5 bases). V lost 5 bases and J 2 bases, leaving 10 bases between the germline ends. Germline-derived CDR1 and CDR2 are MNHEY and SVGAGI. The CDR3 runs to 14 residues. CDR3 loop: CASSAGFTGNTIYF. CDR3 DNA sequence: TGTGCCAGCAGTGCAGGGTTTACTGGAAACACCATATATTTT.

The chain links TRBV5-1 to TRBJ1-1; a possible D gene is TRBD1 (6 bases). Germline V gene data show CDR1 as SGHRS and CDR2 as YFSETQ. V lost 4 bases and J 5 bases, leaving 9 bases between the germline ends. The CDR3 length is 12 residues. CDR3 loop: CASSTGYTEAFF. The CDR3 DNA is TGCGCCAGCAGCACAGGGTATACTGAAGCTTTCTTT.

This chain connects TRBV5-4 to TRBJ1-6; D perhaps matches TRBD1 (5 bases). The CDR3 sequence is 15 residues long. The ends were cut back, 0 bases at V and 5 bases at J, with 9 bases in the middle. Per the germline V gene, CDR1 is SGHNT and CDR2 is YYREEE (reference sequence). The CDR3 sequence: CASSLGQTDNSPLHF. CDR3 nucleotides: TGTGCCAGCAGCTTGGGACAGACAGATAATTCACCCCTCCACTTT.

This clone was found once. At one end the junction does not follow the germline gene, possibly because of a read error. The gene calls are TRBV7-7 and TRBJ2-1, with 9 positions matching TRBD2. Germline CDR1 is SSHAT and CDR2 is FNYEAQ (reference sequence). The CDR3 length is 15 residues. CDR3 coding DNA: TGTGCTAGCAGCACGGGACTAGCCGAGTGGGATGAGCAGTTCTTC. The encoded protein is CASSTGLAEWDEQFF.

The count of this clone is one. The gene calls are TRBV5-4 and TRBJ2-7; no clear D gene. V was cut by 2 bases and J by 7 bases, with 10 bases left in between. The CDR3 extends over 12 amino acids. Germline CDR1 SGHNT, CDR2 YYREEE (reference sequence). CDR3 sequence reads: CASSLWSREQYF. The CDR3 DNA follows: TGTGCCAGCAGCTTATGGTCCCGGGAGCAGTACTTC.